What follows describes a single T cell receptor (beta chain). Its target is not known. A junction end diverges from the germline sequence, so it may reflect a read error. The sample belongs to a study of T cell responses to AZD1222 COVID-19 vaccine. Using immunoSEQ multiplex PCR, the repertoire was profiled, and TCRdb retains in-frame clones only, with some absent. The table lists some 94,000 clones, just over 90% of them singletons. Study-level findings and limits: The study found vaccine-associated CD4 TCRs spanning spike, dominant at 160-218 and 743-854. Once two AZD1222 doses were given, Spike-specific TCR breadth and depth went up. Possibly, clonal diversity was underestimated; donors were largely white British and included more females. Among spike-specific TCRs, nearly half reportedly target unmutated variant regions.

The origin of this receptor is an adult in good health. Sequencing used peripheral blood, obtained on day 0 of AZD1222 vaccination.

DNA for the CDR3: TGTGCCAGCAGCCGGGACCCAACAAATGAAAAACTGTTTTTT. Translated: CASSRDPTNEKLFF. The genes are TRBV6-5 and TRBJ1-4; D is possibly TRBD1 (5 bases). Germline values: CDR1 MNHEY, CDR2 SVGAGI. The CDR3 totals 14 residues.